This T cell receptor beta chain came from a study of shared clonotypes between healthy human individuals (dated by TCRdb to about 2020). About the study as a whole: A couple of women and a few men aged 18 to 49 years were included in the cohort. To estimate repertoire size and how much clonotype sharing occurs between individuals, the study deeply sequenced the blood TCR repertoires of several healthy adults. Each donor's leukapheresis produced roughly between about 0.9 and 9.5 billion PBMCs. For each donor, CD4 naive and CD4 memory were each given three plates, CD8 naive was given two plates, and CD8 memory was given one plate. Libraries were prepared and TCR repertoires were sequenced by different laboratories using diverse techniques, in order to increase sequencing depth and limit assay-specific biases.

The paper's findings and limits, for the study overall: Sharing across a few donors was observed for roughly 5% of naive CD4, over 3% of naive CD8, 2% to 2.5% of memory CD4, and around 0.4% of memory CD8 clonotypes. Compared with non-shared clonotypes, the clonotypes found in all four sorted-subset donors had higher generation probabilities. Incomplete sequencing was indicated by rarefaction of sorted-subset datasets, despite the large sequencing depth. The genetic and exposure-history diversity represented was limited by the small number of donors. Naive subsets generally had larger estimated clonotype richness than memory subsets. Sampling was limited to blood, and TCR repertoires in tissue likely differ from TCR repertoires in blood. Based on pairwise subsampling, the degree of clonotype sharing among donors was expected to be affected by sequencing depth.

Regarding this clone: The target of this receptor is not known. Base qualities were left out, and no much larger clone turns up one base away.

TCR CDR3 regions were amplified from genomic DNA by multiplex PCR using the deep immunoSEQ assay. Extracted genomic DNA from each cell subset was distributed evenly across all wells of several immunoSEQ 96-well plates, and each plate was treated as a replicate. For sorted subsets, around 200 ng genomic DNA, equal to 30,000 or so T cell genomes, was loaded into each replicate PCR. Purified libraries were measured with a Qubit 3.0 fluorometer, size-checked on a Bioanalyzer 2100, and measured again with the KAPA Library Quantification kit. Each immunoSEQ 96-well plate was sequenced on its own single-read 150-cycle Illumina NextSeq 550 flow cell. The paper's processing steps were these. Because the immunoSEQ output included only junctional sequences and no quality scores, the filtering could not be the same as the filtering used for full-length reads. To assign V/J genes and CDR3, sequences were annotated against IMGT germline references using PyIR, a Python wrapper for IgBLAST v1.9. Reads with weak V/J assignments (E-value above 1e-6), missing CDR3, stop codons, out-of-frame junctions, or ambiguous translated residues were removed. V3J clonotypes were defined as sequences sharing the same inferred V gene, J gene, and CDR3 amino acid sequence. To compute the percentage overlap between repertoires, the number of shared unique clonotypes was divided by the size of the smaller repertoire. Three approaches were used to assess repertoire richness: RTK rarefaction, the Chao1 estimator, and Recon v2.1 estimates of unobserved clonotypes. Generation probabilities for all TCRbeta clonotypes obtained by the gDNA method from a few donors were computed using OLGA. Sourced from immuneACCESS, this table was stored by TCRdb with only in-frame sequences that have V and J called. A share of the clones is absent; for the studies checked, an unresolved V gene accounts for under half, and the remainder has no known explanation. For V, J and clone size, that table is used; D and trimming come from the DNA. The sample yields 2 million to 3 million clones; approximately 92% were counted once. The top ten hold about 0.13% of the sample.

Healthy HIV-negative adults with no recently reported acute infections or vaccinations were included as donors. Every donor was a Caucasian adult living in Nashville, Tennessee, USA. Magnetic negative selection was used to enrich CD4+ T cells, after which naive cells were positively selected on CD45RA and the negative fraction became the memory subset. Blood was obtained by leukapheresis, after which PBMCs were separated by Ficoll-Histopaque density gradient centrifugation and cryopreserved in liquid nitrogen vapor phase. Analytical flow cytometry was used to check the purity and quantity of every magnetically sorted T cell population. Each sorted fraction had its genomic DNA isolated and then quantified by UV absorbance on a Nanodrop 2000c. The CDR3, from cysteine to phenylalanine, totals 15 residues. The read is trimmed to its CDR3 DNA, 45 bases read in frame from base 1. The germline V gene encodes CDR1 ENHRY and CDR2 SYGVKD.

The sequenced sample was naive CD4+ T cells sorted from blood. The sample's cell subset or site label, in plain terms: CD45RA+ positively selected. Rearrangement joined TRBV10-3 to TRBJ2-5, with 7 bases matching TRBD1. The DNA matches TRBJ2-7 better at its end, which makes the J call doubtful. The clonotype was recovered from a young man in good health. The CDR3 corresponds to CAISESIGTANEQYF. The DNA sequence is as follows: TGTGCCATCAGTGAGTCGATCGGGACAGCCAACGAGCAGTACTTC.